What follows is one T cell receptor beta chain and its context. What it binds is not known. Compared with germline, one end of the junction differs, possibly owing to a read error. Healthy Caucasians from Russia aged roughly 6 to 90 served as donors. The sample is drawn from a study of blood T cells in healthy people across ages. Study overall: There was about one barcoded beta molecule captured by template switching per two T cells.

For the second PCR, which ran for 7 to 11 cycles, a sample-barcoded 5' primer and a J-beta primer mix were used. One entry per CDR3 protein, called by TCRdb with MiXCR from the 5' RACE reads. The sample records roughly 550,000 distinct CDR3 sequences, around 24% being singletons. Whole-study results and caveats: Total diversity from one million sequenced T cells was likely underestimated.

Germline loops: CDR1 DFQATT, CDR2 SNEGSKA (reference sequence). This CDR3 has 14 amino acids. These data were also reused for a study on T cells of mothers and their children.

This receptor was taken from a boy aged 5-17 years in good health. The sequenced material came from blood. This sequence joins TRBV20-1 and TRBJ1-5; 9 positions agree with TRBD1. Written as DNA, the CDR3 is TGCAGTGCTAGGGACAGGGGCTTCAATCAACCCCAGCATTTT. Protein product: CSARDRGFNQPQHF.